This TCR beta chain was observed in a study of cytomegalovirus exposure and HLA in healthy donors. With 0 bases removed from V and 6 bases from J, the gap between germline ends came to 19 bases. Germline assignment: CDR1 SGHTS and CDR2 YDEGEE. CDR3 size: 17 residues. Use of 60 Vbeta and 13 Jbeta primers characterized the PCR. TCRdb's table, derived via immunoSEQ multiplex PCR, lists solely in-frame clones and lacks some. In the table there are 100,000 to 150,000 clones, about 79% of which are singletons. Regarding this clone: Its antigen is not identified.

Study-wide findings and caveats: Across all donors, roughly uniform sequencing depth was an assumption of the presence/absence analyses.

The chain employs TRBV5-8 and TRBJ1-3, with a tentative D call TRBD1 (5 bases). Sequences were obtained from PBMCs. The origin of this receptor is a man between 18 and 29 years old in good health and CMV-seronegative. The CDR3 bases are TGTGCCAGCAGCTTGGGGACGTCGGGACTACGGGAAAACACCATATATTTT. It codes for CASSLGTSGLRENTIYF.